A single sample gave rise to the 27 T cell receptor beta chains below, sequenced in a study of T-cell memory formation after mild COVID-19. Each CDR3 protein gets one entry after TCRdb re-called the 5' RACE reads with MiXCR. The sample has around 340,000 distinct CDR3 sequences; over 10% are singletons. Sequenced material: PBMCs or a T cell subset sorted from them (not recorded which). These receptor sequences come from a man aged 18 to 29 who had mild COVID-19 (a few samples of this study predate the infection). Cell type and time point are not known.

This clonotype was counted a few times. The CDR3 DNA is TGTGCCAGCAGTTACTCGCCCCTCAACAGGGCTCGCACTGAAGCTTTCTTT. Its translation: CASSYSPLNRARTEAFF. V usage is TRBV6-2 or TRBV6-3 and J usage is TRBJ1-1; a weak D match, TRBD1 (6 bases). The germline V gene encodes CDR1 MNHEY and CDR2 SVGEGT. This CDR3 is 17 amino acids long. V lost 0 bases and J 4 bases, leaving 18 bases between the germline ends.

V usage is TRBV14 and J usage is TRBJ2-7; D might be TRBD1 or TRBD2, each matching 5 bases. The CDR3 totals 15 residues. Trimming pared 3 bases from V and 4 bases from J, leaving 16 bases between. The V gene's germline CDR1 is SGHDN and CDR2 FVKESK. The CDR3 nucleotides read TGTGCCAGCAGCCAGCTGACAGATGGAGGATACGAGCAGTACTTC. Translated, it gives CASSQLTDGGYEQYF. The complete variable domain, with remaining parts taken from reference TRBV14 and TRBJ2-7, reads EAGVTQFPSHSVIEKGQTVTLRCDPISGHDNLYWYRRVMGKEIKFLLHFVKESKQDESGMPNNRFLAERTGGTYSTLKVQPAELEDSGVYFCASSQLTDGGYEQYFGPGTRLTVT.

The gene calls are TRBV29-1 and TRBJ2-7; D is tentatively TRBD1 or TRBD2 (5 bases each). Germline V gene data show CDR1 as SQVTM and CDR2 as ANQGSEA. Trimming removed 7 bases from V and 2 bases from J, with 12 bases in between. The CDR3 runs to 12 residues. The CDR3 coding sequence is TGCAGCGCTGGGACGATCGCCTACGAGCAGTACTTC. This translates into CSAGTIAYEQYF.

This clonotype is a singleton in its sample. The chain has TRBV10-3 and TRBJ2-7, with D tentatively TRBD1 (6 bases). Germline V gene sequence: CDR1 ENHRY, CDR2 SYGVKD. The CDR3 length is 17 residues. Trimming took off 2 bases at V and 0 bases at J, with 17 bases between the two ends. CDR3: CAISEGFILRGSYEQYV. The DNA of the CDR3 is TGTGCCATCAGTGAGGGTTTTATCCTCAGGGGCTCCTACGAGCAGTACGTC.

The rearrangement joins TRBV9 to TRBJ1-6; TRBD1 might be the D (5 bases). The germline CDR1 and CDR2 sequences are SGDLS and YYNGEE. This CDR3 is built from 15 residues. With 4 bases removed from V and 4 bases from J, the gap between germline ends came to 12 bases. CDR3: CASSLPTVYNSPLHF. DNA for the CDR3: TGTGCCAGCAGCCTCCCGACAGTTTATAATTCACCCCTCCACTTT.

The chain combines TRBV7-2 with TRBJ1-3; D is ambiguous. This CDR3 is 17 amino acids long. Per germline, CDR1 SGHTA and CDR2 FQGNSA. V was shortened by 0 bases and J by 0 bases, with 12 bases between the two germline ends. CDR3 sequence reads: CASSLATAPFSGNTIYF. CDR3 DNA: TGTGCCAGCAGCTTAGCCACAGCACCCTTCTCTGGAAACACCATATATTTT. The whole variable domain, filled in from reference TRBV7-2 and TRBJ1-3, reads GAGVSQSPSNKVTEKGKDVELRCDPISGHTALYWYRQSLGQGLEFLIYFQGNSAPDKSGLPSDRFSAERTGGSVSTLTIQRTQQEDSAVYLCASSLATAPFSGNTIYFGEGSWLTVV.

This clonotype appeared a few times. The V and J genes are TRBV4-1 and TRBJ1-5; D is ambiguous. Germline CDR1 reads MGHRA; CDR2 reads YSYEKL. Between the trimmed V and J ends, which lost 4 bases and 4 bases, there was a span of 17 bases. The CDR3 runs 16 residues. As DNA, the CDR3 is TGCGCCAGCAGCCCCGTAGAGGCATTGTCAAATCAGCCCCAGCATTTT. Its protein product is CASSPVEALSNQPQHF.

This clonotype was found a few times. The chain couples TRBV29-1 to TRBJ1-2; D unclear. The CDR3 runs to 13 residues. The V gene lost 1 base and the J gene lost 3 bases, with 9 bases spanning the gap. The germline V gene encodes CDR1 SQVTM and CDR2 ANQGSEA. The CDR3 protein is CSVEGQVYYGYTF. CDR3 DNA sequence: TGCAGCGTTGAAGGTCAGGTTTACTATGGCTACACCTTC.

A few counts support this clonotype. J is TRBJ1-5 and V is TRBV10-3; 7 bases are shared with TRBD1. CDR1 is ENHRY, CDR2 SYGVKD, per germline. The CDR3 loop spans 14 amino acids. The J segment lost 2 bases and the V segment lost 6 bases, leaving 4 bases of the junction unmatched. The CDR3 region is CAISRDSRNQPQHF. CDR3 coding DNA: TGTGCCATCAGCCGGGACAGCCGCAATCAGCCCCAGCATTTT.

This chain's CDR3 is CASSYLRPNNNEQFF. CDR3 coding DNA: TGTGCCAGCAGTTATTTGAGGCCGAATAACAATGAGCAGTTCTTC. The chain recombines TRBV6-2 or TRBV6-3 with TRBJ2-1; no clear D. Germline V gene sequence: CDR1 MNHEY, CDR2 SVGEGT. The V and J ends lost 3 bases and 5 bases respectively, with 14 bases between them. This CDR3 is built from 15 residues.

This clonotype appeared a few times. J is TRBJ2-1 and V is TRBV4-3; no firm D call. The CDR3 covers 17 residues. Trimming removed 1 base from V and 1 base from J, with 14 bases in between. CDR1 is LGHNA and CDR2 is YSLEER in the germline V gene. CDR3: CASSQGLIIRSYNEQFF. CDR3 in DNA: TGCGCCAGCAGCCAAGGCCTCATTATTCGTTCCTACAATGAGCAGTTCTTC.

This clonotype was found many times. The chain is built from TRBV4-1 and TRBJ2-2, with D possibly TRBD1 on 5 matching bases. CDR1 is MGHRA, CDR2 YSYEKL, per germline. This CDR3 is 17 amino acids long. With 0 bases removed from V and 3 bases from J, the gap between germline ends came to 14 bases. The CDR3 DNA sequence: TGCGCCAGCAGCCAAGAAGACCCCAGGGTGGACACCGGGGAGCTGTTTTTT. Translated, it gives CASSQEDPRVDTGELFF.

V usage is TRBV25-1 and J usage is TRBJ2-1, with TRBD1 matching 8 bases. The CDR3 sequence is 15 residues long. J was trimmed by 8 bases and V by 3 bases; bases with no gene match: 9. CDR1 and CDR2 (germline): MGHDK, SYGVNS. The CDR3 loop reads CASSDSTGVWDEQFF. DNA of the CDR3: TGTGCCAGCAGTGATTCGACAGGGGTCTGGGATGAGCAGTTCTTC.

This chain uses TRBV20-1 with TRBJ2-1; the match to TRBD2 covers 9 bases. The CDR3 length is 17 residues. The J segment lost 4 bases and the V segment lost 6 bases, leaving 16 bases of the junction unmatched. Germline CDR1 is DFQATT and CDR2 is SNEGSKA (reference sequence). As DNA, the CDR3 is TGCAGTGCCGGAGAGCCCCGTGGCGGGGGGGCTTACAATGAGCAGTTCTTC. It codes for CSAGEPRGGGAYNEQFF.

The chain links TRBV29-1 to TRBJ2-5; unclear D gene. Trimming stripped 0 bases from V and 5 bases from J, with 13 bases between. CDR1 is SQVTM, CDR2 ANQGSEA, per germline. The CDR3 extends over 14 amino acids. The CDR3 sequence: CSVEEWRDFETQYF. DNA of the CDR3: TGCAGCGTTGAAGAATGGCGAGATTTTGAGACCCAGTACTTC.

The V gene is TRBV6-6, the J gene TRBJ1-2, with D possibly matching TRBD1 (6 bases). Germline CDR1 is MNHNY and CDR2 is SVGAGI (reference sequence). V was shortened by 7 bases and J by 0 bases, with 15 bases between the two germline ends. This CDR3 is 15 amino acids long. CDR3 DNA sequence: TGTGCCAGCAAGGAGGCAGGGGACGCTAACTATGGCTACACCTTC. The encoded protein is CASKEAGDANYGYTF.

This clonotype was seen more than once but under ten times. The chain joins TRBV7-2 to TRBJ2-5, with 10 bases identical to TRBD2. The germline gives CDR1 SGHTA, CDR2 FQGNSA. The CDR3 runs 15 residues. V was pared by 5 bases and J by 1 base, with 4 bases of the junction left unmatched. This CDR3 reads CASSAASGSQETQYF. The CDR3 coding sequence is TGTGCCAGCAGCGCAGCTAGCGGGAGCCAAGAGACCCAGTACTTC.

There are a few counts of this clonotype. The V call is TRBV10-3, the J call TRBJ2-5; 7 bases agree with TRBD1. The germline V gene encodes CDR1 ENHRY and CDR2 SYGVKD. The V and J ends lost 0 bases and 2 bases, in that order; junction bases with no gene match: 0. The CDR3 has 14 residues. Written as DNA, the CDR3 is TGTGCCATCAGTGAGTCGGACAGGCAAGAGACCCAGTACTTC. Protein sequence: CAISESDRQETQYF.

The V gene is TRBV11-1, the J gene TRBJ2-5; no definite D call. V lost 5 bases, J lost 2 bases, and 18 bases lay in between. CDR3 length: 16 residues. CDR1 is SGHAT and CDR2 is FQDESV in the germline V gene (reference sequence). DNA for the CDR3: TGTGCCAGCAGCCCCTTCGTGGGGAACCCACAAGAGACCCAGTACTTC. Its translation: CASSPFVGNPQETQYF.

To note about this clonotype: One end of the junction fails to match germline, which may point to a read error. The chain is built from TRBV12-3 or TRBV12-4 and TRBJ2-3; D tentatively fits TRBD1 or TRBD2 (5 bases each). This CDR3 is 15 amino acids long. The CDR3 loop reads CAGSPVGERSDTQYF. CDR3 bases: TGTGCCGGCAGCCCCGTGGGGGAAAGGTCAGATACGCAGTATTTT.

This sequence joins TRBV29-1 and TRBJ1-2, with 9 nucleotides matching TRBD1. Unmatched junction bases numbered 9, after V lost 6 bases and J lost 10 bases. The CDR3 has 12 amino acids. In germline, CDR1 is SQVTM, CDR2 ANQGSEA. The chain's CDR3 is CSVREQGADYTF. The CDR3 coding sequence is TGCAGCGTCCGGGAACAGGGGGCTGACTACACCTTC.

This rearrangement joins TRBV5-1 to TRBJ1-1; D is perhaps TRBD1 (6 bases). Germline values: CDR1 SGHRS, CDR2 YFSETQ. V was clipped by 4 bases and J by 2 bases, with 15 bases between them. This CDR3 spans 15 amino acids. CDR3 sequence (DNA): TGCGCCAGCAGCCAGCTCGGGGGCTCAAACACTGAAGCTTTCTTT. This sequence encodes CASSQLGGSNTEAFF.

This sequence joins TRBV6-1 and TRBJ1-6, with TRBD1 identical over 9 bases. This CDR3 spans 15 amino acids. The ends lost 4 bases at V and 7 bases at J; junction bases unmatched: 5. Germline loops: CDR1 MNHNS, CDR2 SASEGT. CDR3 protein: CASSGRGTGNSPLHF. The CDR3 DNA is TGTGCCAGCAGTGGGCGCGGGACAGGGAATTCACCCCTCCACTTT.

This clonotype has a handful of counts. The V and J genes are TRBV12-3 or TRBV12-4 and TRBJ2-7; D not certain. Trimming left V 6 bases short and J 2 bases short, with 11 bases between. CDR3 length equals 13 residues. The CDR3 reads CASSADGAYEQYF. The DNA of the CDR3 is TGTGCCAGCAGCGCGGACGGAGCCTACGAGCAGTACTTC.

The chain links TRBV12-3 or TRBV12-4 to TRBJ1-6; D unresolved. The CDR3 spans 16 residues. Trimming left V 1 base short and J 0 bases short, with 7 bases between. Here the CDR3 DNA reads TGTGCCAGCAGTTTAGGGGCTAGCTCCTATAATTCACCCCTCCACTTT. Translation gives CASSLGASSYNSPLHF.

This clonotype came up a few times. This chain uses TRBV2 with TRBJ1-1; a weak D match, TRBD1 (6 bases). This CDR3 has 14 residues. The V gene lost 7 bases and the J gene lost 5 bases, with 17 bases spanning the gap. Germline CDR1 SNHLY, CDR2 FYNNEI. Here the CDR3 reads CASNMQGGLTEAFF. The DNA of the CDR3 is TGTGCCAGCAATATGCAAGGGGGACTTACTGAAGCTTTCTTT.

J is TRBJ2-3 and V is TRBV7-2; TRBD2 aligns across 10 bases. The CDR3 extends over 16 amino acids. The germline V gene has CDR1 SGHTA and CDR2 FQGNSA. Trimming at V came to 1 base and at J to 1 base, leaving 2 bases not matched to a gene. The CDR3 region has the DNA TGTGCCAGCAGCTTAGATGGACTAGCGGGCACAGATACGCAGTATTTT. It yields the protein CASSLDGLAGTDTQYF.